The clone carrying this T cell receptor (beta chain) was seen only a few times. As yet, its antigen is unknown. The library targeted TCRbeta and was prepared with unique molecular identifiers. MiXCR, run by TCRdb on the PCR reads, gives a single entry per CDR3 protein. In the table there are 300,000 to 400,000 distinct CDR3 sequences, more than 20% of which are singletons. The entry originates in a study of T-cell reconstitution after alpha-beta-depleted transplantation in children. Study results and limitations: A year had passed since transplant, and T-cell counts and diversity by then came mostly from newly produced T cells. The high TCRbeta diversity at day 60 in some patients came from surviving recipient T cells and thymic progenitors.

Germline V gene sequence: CDR1 DFQATT, CDR2 SNEGSKA (reference sequence). The V gene end was trimmed by 0 bases and the J gene end by 4 bases; junction bases not matched to a gene: 14. The CDR3 extends over 18 amino acids. The TCR comes from a male patient aged 10-17 years who had a stem cell transplant for acute lymphoblastic leukemia, so the T cells may come from the graft donor. The source material was PBMCs, mostly from graft donor cells, sampled 180 days after TCRalphabeta/CD19-depleted stem cell transplant. V gene TRBV20-1 combines with J gene TRBJ2-1, with 8 positions matching TRBD2. The CDR3 region has the DNA TGCAGTGCTAGAGATCCAGGGGACCTAGCGGGCATTTACAATGAGCAGTTCTTC. The encoded protein is CSARDPGDLAGIYNEQFF.